This entry describes one T cell receptor (beta chain). The CDR3 sequence is 17 residues long. Germline V gene lookup returns CDR1 MGHRA and CDR2 YSYEKL. Trimming took off 3 bases at V and 0 bases at J, with 14 bases between the two ends. This specimen belongs to a study of blood T cell repertoires in COVID-19. The table came from immunoSEQ multiplex PCR; TCRdb's copy has only in-frame clones and leaves some out. Among around 180,000 clones listed, 88% were seen once. This receptor was obtained from a human donor in a cohort sampled during active COVID-19. Sequenced material: peripheral blood. The chain has TRBV4-1 and TRBJ1-4; a weak D match, TRBD1 (5 bases). The CDR3 spells CASSHQGLLATNEKLFF. The CDR3 DNA reads TGCGCCAGCAGCCACCAGGGCCTTCTGGCAACTAATGAAAAACTGTTTTTT.